This T cell receptor beta chain was recovered during a study of shared clonotypes between healthy human individuals. General study findings and limits: Memory subsets had estimated richness that was generally smaller than that of naive subsets. An effect of sequencing depth on clonotype sharing among donors was expected.

On this clone itself: The antigen remains unidentified. This sample includes further DNA sequences coding for the same CDR3.

Running of the assay took place at deep level. The data were produced by immunoSEQ multiplex PCR, yet TCRdb's version contains in-frame clones alone and is incomplete. The sample yields roughly 2.2 million clones, 85% to 95% seen once. V was clipped by 2 bases and J by 4 bases, with 8 bases between them. CDR1 and CDR2 from the germline V gene are SGHTA and FQGTGA. This CDR3 is built from 13 residues. V and J are TRBV7-3 and TRBJ1-1; TRBD1 might be the D (5 bases). The source is a man aged 18 to 29 in good health. Some clones in this sample may be carry-over from other donors' samples. The sequencing input was naive CD4+ T cells from PBMCs. The subset here: CD45RA+ positively selected. CDR3 in amino acids: CASSLRGATEAFF. The CDR3 DNA follows: TGTGCCAGCAGCTTACGCGGGGCCACTGAAGCTTTCTTT.